The TCR beta chain described here comes from a study of CD8 T cells in ankylosing spondylitis. General observations from the study: Characteristic of ankylosing spondylitis blood, it appeared, was a TCR beta motif comprising about 8 highly homologous variants. Significantly higher representation of disease-linked clones was reported for matched ankylosing spondylitis synovial fluid. In the blood and synovial fluid of reactive arthritis, some motif variants had been previously reported.

The CDR3 consists of 15 residues. Germline values: CDR1 SQVTM, CDR2 ANQGSEA. J gave up 3 bases and V 8 bases, and 12 bases lay outside the gene matches. TCR beta libraries were made by quantitative 5'-RACE with molecular barcodes. TCRdb passed the 5' RACE reads through MiXCR, listing each CDR3 protein once. The table includes roughly 490,000 distinct CDR3 sequences, about 5.2% detected once. The sample holds many counts of this clonotype. Antigen unknown. Sample: blood, either unsorted or a sorted T cell fraction (not recorded which). This clonotype was obtained from a male donor with ankylosing spondylitis. The chain joins TRBV29-1 to TRBJ2-1; TRBD2 matches at 8 bases. This chain's CDR3 is CSTLGVAGYYNEQFF. The CDR3 DNA reads TGCAGCACCCTGGGAGTAGCGGGGTACTACAATGAGCAGTTCTTC.